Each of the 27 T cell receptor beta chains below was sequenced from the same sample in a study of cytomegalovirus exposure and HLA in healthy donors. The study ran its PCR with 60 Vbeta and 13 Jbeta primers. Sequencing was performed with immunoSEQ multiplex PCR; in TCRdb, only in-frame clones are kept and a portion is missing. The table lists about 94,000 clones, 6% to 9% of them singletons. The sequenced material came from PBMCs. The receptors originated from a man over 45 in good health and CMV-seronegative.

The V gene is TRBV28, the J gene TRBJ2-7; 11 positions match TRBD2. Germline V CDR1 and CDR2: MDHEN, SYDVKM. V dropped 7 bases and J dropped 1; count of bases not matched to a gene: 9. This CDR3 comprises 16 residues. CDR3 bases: TGTGCCAGCATGCGGCTAGCGGGGGGAGTTTCCTACGAGCAGTACTTC. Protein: CASMRLAGGVSYEQYF.

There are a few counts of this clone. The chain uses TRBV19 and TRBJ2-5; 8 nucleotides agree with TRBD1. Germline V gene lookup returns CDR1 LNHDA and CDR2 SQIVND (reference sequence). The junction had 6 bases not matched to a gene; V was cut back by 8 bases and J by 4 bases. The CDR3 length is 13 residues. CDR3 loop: CASGQGLRETQYF. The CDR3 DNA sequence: TGTGCCAGTGGACAGGGTTTGAGAGAGACCCAGTACTTC. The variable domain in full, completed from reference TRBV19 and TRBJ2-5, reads DGGITQSPKYLFRKEGQNVTLSCEQNLNHDAMYWYRQDPGQGLRLIYYSQIVNDFQKGDIAEGYSVSREKKESFPLTVTSAQKNPTAFYLCASGQGLRETQYFGPGTRLLVL.

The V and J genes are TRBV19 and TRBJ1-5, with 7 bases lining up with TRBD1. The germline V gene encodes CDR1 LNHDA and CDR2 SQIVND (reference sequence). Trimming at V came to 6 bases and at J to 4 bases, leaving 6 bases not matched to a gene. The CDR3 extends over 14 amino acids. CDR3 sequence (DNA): TGTGCCAGTAGCCGAGCAGGGGGAAATCAGCCCCAGCATTTT. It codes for CASSRAGGNQPQHF.

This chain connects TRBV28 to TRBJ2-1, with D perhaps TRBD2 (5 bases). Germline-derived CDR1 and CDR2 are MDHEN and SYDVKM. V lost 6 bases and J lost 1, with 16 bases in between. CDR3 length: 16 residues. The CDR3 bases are TGTGCCAGCAGCGGGCGGGCGGAGAGGTCCTACAATGAGCAGTTCTTC. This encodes CASSGRAERSYNEQFF.

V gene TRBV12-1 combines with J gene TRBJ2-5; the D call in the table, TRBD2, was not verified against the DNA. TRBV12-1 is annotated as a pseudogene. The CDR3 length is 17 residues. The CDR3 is CASSFETSGGPKETQYF. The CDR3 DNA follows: TGTGCCAGCAGCTTTGAGACTAGCGGGGGACCTAAAGAGACCCAGTACTTC.

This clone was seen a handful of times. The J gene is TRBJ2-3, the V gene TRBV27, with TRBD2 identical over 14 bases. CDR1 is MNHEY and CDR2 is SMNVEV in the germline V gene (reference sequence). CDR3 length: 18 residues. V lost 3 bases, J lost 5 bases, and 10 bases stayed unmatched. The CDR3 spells CASSFLGLAGGGGDTQYF. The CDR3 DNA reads TGTGCCAGCAGTTTTCTAGGACTAGCGGGAGGAGGTGGAGATACGCAGTATTTT.

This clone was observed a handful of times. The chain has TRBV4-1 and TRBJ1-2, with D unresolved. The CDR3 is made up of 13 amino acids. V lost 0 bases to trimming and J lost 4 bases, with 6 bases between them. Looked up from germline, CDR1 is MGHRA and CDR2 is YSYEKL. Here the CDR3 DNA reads TGCGCCAGCAGCCAAGATCCCCGCTATGGCTACACCTTC. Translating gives CASSQDPRYGYTF.

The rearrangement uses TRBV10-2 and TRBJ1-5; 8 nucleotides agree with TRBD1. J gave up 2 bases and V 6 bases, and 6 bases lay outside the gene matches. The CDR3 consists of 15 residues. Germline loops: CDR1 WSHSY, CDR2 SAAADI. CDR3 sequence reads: CASRLDRGGNQPQHF. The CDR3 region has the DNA TGCGCCAGCAGACTCGACAGGGGCGGCAATCAGCCCCAGCATTTT.

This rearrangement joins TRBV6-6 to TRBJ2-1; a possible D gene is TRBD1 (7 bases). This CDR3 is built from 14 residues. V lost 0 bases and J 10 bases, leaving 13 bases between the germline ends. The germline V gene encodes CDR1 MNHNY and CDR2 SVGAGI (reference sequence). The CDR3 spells CASSYSQEGQEQFF. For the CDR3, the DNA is TGTGCCAGCAGTTACTCGCAGGAGGGACAGGAGCAGTTCTTC.

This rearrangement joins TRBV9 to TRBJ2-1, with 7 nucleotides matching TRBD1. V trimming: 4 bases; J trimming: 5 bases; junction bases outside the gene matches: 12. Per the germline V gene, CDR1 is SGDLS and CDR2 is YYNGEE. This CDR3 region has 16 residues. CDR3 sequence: CASSTLGLQGDNEQFF. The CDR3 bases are TGTGCCAGCAGCACTCTGGGGTTGCAGGGGGACAATGAGCAGTTCTTC.

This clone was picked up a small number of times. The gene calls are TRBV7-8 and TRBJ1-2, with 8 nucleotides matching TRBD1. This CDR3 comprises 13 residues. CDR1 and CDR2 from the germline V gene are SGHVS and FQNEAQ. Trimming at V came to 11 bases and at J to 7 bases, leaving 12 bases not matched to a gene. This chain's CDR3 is CAGRGDRGSGYTF. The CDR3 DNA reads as TGTGCCGGTCGGGGTGACAGGGGAAGTGGCTACACCTTC.

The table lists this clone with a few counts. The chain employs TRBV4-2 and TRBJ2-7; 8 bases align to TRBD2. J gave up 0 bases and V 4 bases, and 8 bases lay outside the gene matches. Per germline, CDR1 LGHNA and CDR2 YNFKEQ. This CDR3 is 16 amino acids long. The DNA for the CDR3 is TGTGCCAGCAGCCCCGACGGGGGGGGAAGCTCCTACGAGCAGTACTTC. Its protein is CASSPDGGGSSYEQYF.

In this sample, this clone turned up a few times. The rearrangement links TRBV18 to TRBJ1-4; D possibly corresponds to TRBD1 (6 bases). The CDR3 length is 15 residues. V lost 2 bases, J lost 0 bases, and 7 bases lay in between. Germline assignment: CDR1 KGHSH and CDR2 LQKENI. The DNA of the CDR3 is TGTGCCAGCTCACCAGGGGGCACAACTAATGAAAAACTGTTTTTT. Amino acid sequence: CASSPGGTTNEKLFF. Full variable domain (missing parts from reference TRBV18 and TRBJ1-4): NAGVMQNPRHLVRRRGQEARLRCSPMKGHSHVYWYRQLPEEGLKFMVYLQKENIIDESGMPKERFSAEFPKEGPSILRIQQVVRGDSAAYFCASSPGGTTNEKLFFGSGTQLSVL.

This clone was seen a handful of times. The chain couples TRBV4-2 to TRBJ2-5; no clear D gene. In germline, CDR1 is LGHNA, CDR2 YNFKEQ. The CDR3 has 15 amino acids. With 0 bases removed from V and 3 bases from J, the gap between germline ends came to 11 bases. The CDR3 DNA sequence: TGTGCCAGCAGCCAAGAGGGCGTTTCAGAAGAGACCCAGTACTTC. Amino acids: CASSQEGVSEETQYF.

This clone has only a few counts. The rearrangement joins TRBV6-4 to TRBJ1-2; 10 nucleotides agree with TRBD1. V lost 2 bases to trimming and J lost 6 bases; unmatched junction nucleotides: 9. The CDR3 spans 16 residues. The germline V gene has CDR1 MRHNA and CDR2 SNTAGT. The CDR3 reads CASSDAPGQGLDGYTF. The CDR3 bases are TGTGCCAGCAGTGACGCACCGGGACAGGGGTTAGATGGCTACACCTTC.

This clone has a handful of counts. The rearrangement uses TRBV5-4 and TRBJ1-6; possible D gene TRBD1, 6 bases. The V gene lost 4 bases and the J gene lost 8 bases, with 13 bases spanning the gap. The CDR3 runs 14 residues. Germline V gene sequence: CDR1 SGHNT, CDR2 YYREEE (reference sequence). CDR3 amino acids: CASSPRGPDSPLHF. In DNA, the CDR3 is TGTGCCAGCAGCCCCAGGGGTCCGGATTCACCCCTCCACTTT.

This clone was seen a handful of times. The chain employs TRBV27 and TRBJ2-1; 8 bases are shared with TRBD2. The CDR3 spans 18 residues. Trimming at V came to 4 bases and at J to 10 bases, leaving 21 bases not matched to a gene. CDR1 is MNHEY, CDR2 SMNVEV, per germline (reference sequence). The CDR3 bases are TGTGCCAGCAGTTCCACCCCCCCTAGCGGGTACCACAATACGGAGCAGTTCTTC. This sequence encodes CASSSTPPSGYHNTEQFF.

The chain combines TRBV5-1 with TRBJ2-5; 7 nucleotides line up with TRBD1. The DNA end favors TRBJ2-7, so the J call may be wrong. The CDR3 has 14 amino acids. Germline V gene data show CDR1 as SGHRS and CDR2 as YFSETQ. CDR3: CASSLGGQAYEQYF. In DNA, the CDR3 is TGCGCCAGCAGCTTGGGAGGACAGGCCTACGAGCAGTACTTC.

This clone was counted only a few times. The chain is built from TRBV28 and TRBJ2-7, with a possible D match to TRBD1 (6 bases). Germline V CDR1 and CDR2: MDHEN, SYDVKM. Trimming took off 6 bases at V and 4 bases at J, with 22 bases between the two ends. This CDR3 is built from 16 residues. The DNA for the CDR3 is TGTGCCAGCAGCCGAGACACAGGGCCCAGTGGGTACGAGCAGTACTTC. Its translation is CASSRDTGPSGYEQYF.

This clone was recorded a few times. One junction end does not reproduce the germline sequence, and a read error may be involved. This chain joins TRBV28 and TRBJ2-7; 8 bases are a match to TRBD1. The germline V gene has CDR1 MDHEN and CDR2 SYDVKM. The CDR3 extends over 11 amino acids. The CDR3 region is CASSVRGDRHF. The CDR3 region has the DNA TGTGCCAGCAGCGTCAGAGGGGACAGGCACTTC. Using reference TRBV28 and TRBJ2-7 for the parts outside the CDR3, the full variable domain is DVKVTQSSRYLVKRTGEKVFLECVQDMDHENMFWYRQDPGLGLRLIYFSYDVKMKEKGDIPEGYSVSREKKERFSLILESASTNQTSMYLCASSVRGDRHFGPGTRLTVT.

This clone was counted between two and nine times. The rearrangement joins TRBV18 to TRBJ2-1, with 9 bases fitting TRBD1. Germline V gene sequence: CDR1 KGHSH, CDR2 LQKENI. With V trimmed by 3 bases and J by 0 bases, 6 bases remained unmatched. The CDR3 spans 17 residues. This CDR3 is CASSPPRGQGSYNEQFF. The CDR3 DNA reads TGTGCCAGCTCACCTCCTCGGGGACAGGGCTCCTACAATGAGCAGTTCTTC.

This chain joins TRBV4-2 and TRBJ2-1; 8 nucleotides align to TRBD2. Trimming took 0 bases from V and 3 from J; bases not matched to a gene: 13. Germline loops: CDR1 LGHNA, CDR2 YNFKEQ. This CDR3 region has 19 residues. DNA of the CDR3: TGTGCCAGCAGCCAAGAACCAGCGGGGGATTCAAGTTTCTACAATGAGCAGTTCTTC. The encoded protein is CASSQEPAGDSSFYNEQFF.

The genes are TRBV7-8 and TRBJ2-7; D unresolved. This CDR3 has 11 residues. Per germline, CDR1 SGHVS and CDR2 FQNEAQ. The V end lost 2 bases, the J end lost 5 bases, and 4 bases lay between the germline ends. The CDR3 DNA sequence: TGTGCCAGCAGCTTACTAAACGAGCAGTACTTC. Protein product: CASSLLNEQYF.

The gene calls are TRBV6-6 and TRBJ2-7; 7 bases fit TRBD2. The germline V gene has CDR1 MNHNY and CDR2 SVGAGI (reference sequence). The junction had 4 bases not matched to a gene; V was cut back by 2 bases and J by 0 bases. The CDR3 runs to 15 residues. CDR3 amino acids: CASSYDGGSSYEQYF. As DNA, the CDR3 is TGTGCCAGCAGTTACGACGGGGGGTCCTCCTACGAGCAGTACTTC.

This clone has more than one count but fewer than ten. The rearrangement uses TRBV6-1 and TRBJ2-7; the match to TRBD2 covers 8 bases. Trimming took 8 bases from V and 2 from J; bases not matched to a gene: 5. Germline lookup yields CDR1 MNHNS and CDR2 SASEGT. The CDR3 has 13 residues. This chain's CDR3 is CASGTSGPYEQYF. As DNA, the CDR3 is TGTGCCAGCGGTACTAGCGGCCCCTACGAGCAGTACTTC.

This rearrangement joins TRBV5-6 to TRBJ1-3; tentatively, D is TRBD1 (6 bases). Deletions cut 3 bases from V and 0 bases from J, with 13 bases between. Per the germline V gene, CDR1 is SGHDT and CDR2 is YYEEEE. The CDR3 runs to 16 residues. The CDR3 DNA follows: TGTGCCAGCAGCTCCGGGGGGCCCAGCTCTGGAAACACCATATATTTT. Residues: CASSSGGPSSGNTIYF.

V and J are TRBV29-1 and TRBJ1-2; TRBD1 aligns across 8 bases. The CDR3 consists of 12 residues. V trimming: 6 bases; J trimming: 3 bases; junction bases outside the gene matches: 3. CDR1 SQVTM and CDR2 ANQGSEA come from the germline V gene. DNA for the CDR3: TGCAGCGTCGGACAGGGAGACTATGGCTACACCTTC. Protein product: CSVGQGDYGYTF.